This paragraph covers one T cell receptor beta chain sequence. This record belongs to a study of blood T cell repertoires in COVID-19. Study at large: Acute and convalescent COVID-19 samples came from the United States, Italy and Spain. PBMCs, B-cell-depleted T cells, or T cells provided the cDNA or gDNA that made up the material.

The repertoire was sequenced with immunoSEQ multiplex PCR; TCRdb's copy has only in-frame clones and lacks some. The sample has some 320,000 clones, around nine tenths seen once. From germline, CDR1 is ENHRY and CDR2 SYGVKD. The CDR3 length is 13 residues. Trimming shortened V by 7 bases and J by 5 bases, and 14 bases separated the two germline ends. V gene TRBV10-3 combines with J gene TRBJ1-1; D is ambiguous. The sample comprised PBMCs or T cells enriched from blood (not recorded which). The sequence came from a man aged 60-69 years who had recovered from COVID-19. Here the CDR3 reads CAIKSGAATEAFF. In DNA, the CDR3 is TGTGCCATCAAATCGGGAGCGGCGACTGAAGCTTTCTTT.